Below, one TCR beta chain is given with its context. No antigen is known for it. This sample was taken from a study of T cells expressing NK-cell markers (dated by TCRdb to the early 2020s). About the investigation overall: Eight or nine donors provided sorted CD3+CD56+NKG2C+, CD3+CD56+NKG2C- and CD3+CD56-NKG2C+ T-cell subsets, whose TCR beta-chain repertoires were profiled. The libraries were sequenced on Illumina HiSeq 2000/2500, MiSeq or NextSeq, producing 2 x 150 bp reads. The eight sequenced donors were randomly selected healthy volunteers, three men and five women. Of the eight sequenced donors, seven were found to be HCMV-seropositive and one was found to be HCMV-seronegative.

Study-wide conclusions, independent of this receptor: Those dominant clonotypes were again the most abundant among CD3+CD56-NKG2C+ cells in a handful of donors, at about 25-60.1%. For several donors, the dominant CD3+CD56+NKG2C+ clonotypes were among the top 10 CD8+ clonotypes and accounted for roughly 1.0-8% of CD8+ T cells. Whether the expanded NKG2C-expressing T cell clones were specific for HCMV antigens remained unclear.

To determine HCMV serostatus, a commercial ELISA kit was used to detect HCMV-specific IgG in serum. Ficoll density gradient centrifugation was used to isolate peripheral blood mononuclear cells from blood. TCRdb names Illumina HiSeq 2000 as the instrument used. TCR beta cDNA libraries were made by 5'RACE template switching that added a universal primer site and unique molecular identifiers. cDNA synthesis was primed from the TCR beta constant segment and was followed by two successive PCR amplification steps. In the source study's methods: MIGEC was used to demultiplex reads and group the reads by UMI, and MiTCR was used to assemble and quantify clonotypes. To remove erroneous sequences, TCR cDNA sequences were retained only when supported by two or more reads. The tcR package was used for downstream repertoire analysis, and clonotypes were matched between fractions using CDR3 nucleotide sequence together with V segment. VDJmatch was used to annotate antigen specificity against VDJdb, with one amino acid substitution in CDR3 permitted. TCRdb reprocessed the reads, and each CDR3 protein sequence is entered once, without DNA. The V and J calls reflect TCRdb's pipeline rather than the authors' work. The sample has roughly 150,000 distinct CDR3 sequences on record. Jointly, the top ten make up roughly 21% of the sample.

The CDR3, from cysteine to phenylalanine, totals 16 residues. Nucleotide data are not available. CDR1 and CDR2 (SEHNR, FQNEAQ) derive from the germline V gene (reference sequence). This sequence originates from a man aged 18-70 years in good health. Sequenced material: blood T cells: a sorted CD56 or NKG2C T cell subset, CD4+ or CD8+ T cells, or bulk PBMC T cells (not recorded which). The V gene is TRBV7-9 and the J gene is TRBJ2-7; TCRdb picks TRBD1, but there is no DNA to check that call. CDR3 reads: CASSLGFLGRGNEQYF. Where the CDR3 stops, the reference TRBV7-9 and TRBJ2-7 genes take over; the full variable domain is DTGVSQNPRHKITKRGQNVTFRCDPISEHNRLYWYRQTLGQGPEFLTYFQNEAQLEKSRLLSDRFSAERPKGSFSTLEIQRTEQGDSAMYLCASSLGFLGRGNEQYFGPGTRLTVT.